A single sample is the source of the 3 T cell receptor beta chains below, sequenced in a study of blood T cell repertoires in COVID-19. Some clones are missing from TCRdb's copy, which holds only in-frame ones; the method was immunoSEQ multiplex PCR. The sample includes more than 130,000 clones, 70% to 85% of them seen just once. Sequenced material: peripheral blood. These receptors came from a woman older than 75 in a cohort sampled during active or convalescent COVID-19.

The rearrangement links TRBV5-1 to TRBJ1-1, with D unresolved. The CDR3 spans 13 residues. Trimming removed 1 base from V and 7 bases from J, with 11 bases in between. Looked up from germline, CDR1 is SGHRS and CDR2 is YFSETQ. In DNA, the CDR3 is TGCGCCAGCAGCTTGACGTTTCAGGATGAAGCTTTCTTT. This sequence encodes CASSLTFQDEAFF.

This clone came up a few times. This chain uses TRBV19 with TRBJ2-7; 9 nucleotides align to TRBD1. With V trimmed by 5 bases and J by 10 bases, 12 bases remained unmatched. Looked up from germline, CDR1 is LNHDA and CDR2 is SQIVND (reference sequence). The CDR3 has 14 amino acids. CDR3 in DNA: TGTGCCAGTAGTTCGGGGACAGGGAGATCGGGACAGTACTTC. Protein product: CASSSGTGRSGQYF.

The chain links TRBV3-1 (or the pseudogene TRBV3-2) to TRBJ2-7; D not resolved. V shed 4 bases and J shed 4 bases, with 5 bases lying between them. The CDR3 has 11 amino acids. Germline V gene lookup returns CDR1 LGHDT and CDR2 YNNKEL (reference sequence). CDR3 in amino acids: CASSRGYEQYF. The CDR3 nucleotides are TGTGCCAGCAGCCGCGGTTACGAGCAGTACTTC.